The rows below give T cell receptor beta chains drawn from one sample of a study of human T cells and chemical hapten exposure. Via MiXCR, TCRdb re-called the RACE reads, giving one row per CDR3 protein. Of approximately 260,000 distinct CDR3 sequences listed, 7.5% to 9% are singletons. Sequences were derived from whole blood, sampled in connection with sensitization to the hapten diphenylcyclopropenone (DPC). These receptor sequences come from a woman between 40 and 50 years old with alopecia areata. Some clones in this sample may be carry-over from other donors' samples. Both conserved end residues are part of each CDR3.

V	J	CDR3
TRBV20-1	TRBJ2-2	CSARQRNTGELFF
TRBV7-2	TRBJ1-1	CASSLVNRGLLAFF
TRBV12-3/TRBV12-4	TRBJ1-1	CASTKSQVSEAFF
TRBV4-2	TRBJ2-5	CASSQLQGNVNQETQYF
TRBV7-9	TRBJ2-7	CASSRRDREYEQYF
TRBV7-9	TRBJ1-2	CASSLDEGERYTF
TRBV10-3	TRBJ2-2	CAKNQQGPTGELFF
TRBV11-3	TRBJ2-2	CASSLRVAGELFF
TRBV7-9	TRBJ2-5	CASSLSLAGVGETQYF
TRBV6-5	TRBJ2-3	CASSTGTSRTTDTQYF
TRBV3-1	TRBJ2-7	CASSFDPGLAGSTYEQYF
TRBV6-2/TRBV6-3	TRBJ2-5	CASSYAGLETQYF
TRBV6-5	TRBJ2-5	CASSYLSGTGMETQYF
TRBV28	TRBJ1-4	CASMGGPNEKLFF
TRBV7-8	TRBJ2-5	CASSFDGGSFGETQYF